One TCR beta chain is described in this entry. There are many counts of this clone. Its antigen remains unidentified. Nothing much larger sits one base from this clone, and base qualities are not available. This record comes from a study of shared clonotypes between healthy human individuals (dated by TCRdb to about 2020). For the wider study: A few men and a couple of women, aged 18 to 49 years, made up the cohort. Per donor, three plates each were used for CD4 naive and CD4 memory, two for CD8 naive, and one for CD8 memory. Blood TCR repertoires of roughly five healthy adults were deeply sequenced to estimate repertoire size and the extent of clonotype sharing between individuals. Libraries were prepared and TCR repertoires were sequenced by different laboratories using diverse techniques, in order to increase sequencing depth and limit assay-specific biases. Each donor's leukapheresis produced roughly between roughly 0.85 and 9.5 billion PBMCs. What the authors observed across the whole study: Because the study included only a small number of donors, the genetic and exposure-history diversity represented was limited. Naive subsets generally had larger estimated clonotype richness than memory subsets. About 5% of naive CD4, more than 3% of naive CD8, around 2.3% of memory CD4, and 0.35% to 0.4% of memory CD8 clonotypes were shared across a few donors. Higher generation probabilities were observed for clonotypes shared by all four sorted-subset donors than for non-shared clonotypes. Even with the large sequencing depth, rarefaction of the sorted-subset datasets indicated that sequencing was incomplete. Only blood was sampled, and tissue TCR repertoires likely differ from those in blood. Based on pairwise subsampling, the degree of clonotype sharing among donors was expected to be affected by sequencing depth.

Healthy HIV-negative adults with no recently reported acute infections or vaccinations were included as donors. All donors were Caucasian adults living in Nashville, Tennessee, USA. The CD8 memory samples were a combination of magnetically selected CD45RO+ cells and CCR7-negative CD45RA+ effector memory (TemRA) cells. After blood collection by leukapheresis, PBMCs were isolated using Ficoll-Histopaque density gradient centrifugation and then cryopreserved in the vapor phase of liquid nitrogen. Purity and quantity of every magnetically sorted T cell population were checked by analytical flow cytometry. Genomic DNA was isolated from each sorted fraction and quantified by UV absorbance on a Nanodrop 2000c. From a lookup of the germline V gene (reference sequence), CDR1 and CDR2 are LNHDA and SQIVND. CDR3 length: 14 amino acids, cysteine to phenylalanine. Just the 42-base CDR3 DNA is kept, in frame starting at base 1. V loses 1 base of germline sequence and J loses 5 bases, and the interval between the two ends is 9 bases.

TCR CDR3 regions were amplified from genomic DNA by multiplex PCR using the deep immunoSEQ assay. For each cell subset, the extracted genomic DNA was distributed evenly across all wells of several immunoSEQ 96-well plates, and each plate served as one replicate. Each replicate PCR for sorted subsets received 150 to 250 ng genomic DNA, equal to tens of thousands of T cell genomes. Purified libraries were quantified with a Qubit 3.0 fluorometer, sized on a Bioanalyzer 2100, and re-quantified with the KAPA Library Quantification kit. Every immunoSEQ 96-well plate was sequenced on a dedicated single-read 150-cycle Illumina NextSeq 550 flow cell. The paper's data handling went like this. The immunoSEQ output contained only junctional sequences without quality scores, so filtering could not match that applied to full-length reads. Sequences were annotated with PyIR, a Python wrapper for IgBLAST v1.9, using IMGT germline references to assign V/J genes and CDR3. Reads were filtered out if the reads had weak V/J assignments (E-value above 1e-6), no CDR3, stop codons, out-of-frame junctions, or ambiguous translated residues. V3J clonotypes were defined by identical inferred V gene, J gene, and CDR3 amino acid sequence. The percentage overlap between two repertoires was calculated by dividing the number of shared unique clonotypes by the size of the smaller repertoire. RTK rarefaction, the Chao1 estimator, and Recon v2.1 estimates of unobserved clonotypes were used to assess repertoire richness. Generation probabilities were computed with OLGA for all TCRbeta clonotypes obtained by the gDNA method from several donors. Drawn from immuneACCESS, this table holds only the in-frame rearrangements with V and J called that TCRdb kept. Clones are partly lost; checked studies trace under half to an unresolved V gene and leave the rest unexplained. V, J and clone size were drawn from that table, and D and trimming were deduced from the DNA. The sample profile shows about 690,000 clones; about 90% of them were found once. The top ten clonotypes cover 30% to 40% of the sample.

The origin of this receptor is a young man in good health. Some clones in this sample may be carry-over from other donors' samples. The sequencing input was memory CD8+ T cells from PBMCs. The intended sense of this specimen's cell subset or site label: CD45RO+ cells pooled with CCR7-negative TemRA cells. The sequence joins TRBV19 to TRBJ2-1, with no confidently assigned D gene. The DNA is TGTGCCAGTAGTATAGGTTCCTACCACAATGAGCAGTTCTTC. This yields the protein CASSIGSYHNEQFF.